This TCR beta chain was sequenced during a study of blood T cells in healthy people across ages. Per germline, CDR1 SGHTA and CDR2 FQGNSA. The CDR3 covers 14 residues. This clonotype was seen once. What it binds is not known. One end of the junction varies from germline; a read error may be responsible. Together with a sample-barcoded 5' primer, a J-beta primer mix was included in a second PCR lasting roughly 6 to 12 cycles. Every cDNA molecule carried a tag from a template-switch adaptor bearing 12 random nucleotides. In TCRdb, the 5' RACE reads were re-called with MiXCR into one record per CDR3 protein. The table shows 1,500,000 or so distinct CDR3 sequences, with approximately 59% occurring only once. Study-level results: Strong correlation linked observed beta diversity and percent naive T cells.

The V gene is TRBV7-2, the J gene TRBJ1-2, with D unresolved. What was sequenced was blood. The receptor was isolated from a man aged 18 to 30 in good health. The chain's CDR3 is CAGSFSVDYYGYTF. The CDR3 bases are TGTGCCGGCAGCTTCTCGGTTGACTACTATGGCTACACCTTC. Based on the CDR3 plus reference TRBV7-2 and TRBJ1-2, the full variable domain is GAGVSQSPSNKVTEKGKDVELRCDPISGHTALYWYRQSLGQGLEFLIYFQGNSAPDKSGLPSDRFSAERTGGSVSTLTIQRTQQEDSAVYLCAGSFSVDYYGYTFGSGTRLTVV.